The clone carrying this T cell receptor beta chain was detected many times. Its antigen is not known. Fresh peripheral blood, approximately 9.1 ml, was the source of the PBMCs. TCR beta CDR3 regions were amplified from RNA. Researchers ran a first-round RT-PCR on the TCR CDR3 using the HTBI primer set. MiXCR was run by TCRdb on the multiplex PCR reads, yielding one entry per CDR3 protein. The sample has approximately 380,000 distinct CDR3 sequences; about a fifth are singletons. V lost 3 bases and J lost 0, with 10 bases in between. Germline assignment: CDR1 SGHRS and CDR2 YFSETQ. The CDR3 has 15 amino acids. The sample originates from a study of T cells in Graves' hyperthyroidism and ophthalmopathy. General study points: The model made its ophthalmopathy prediction, and onset followed a median approximately 6.5 months later. In simple terms, a model built on 13 V-J features told ophthalmopathy apart from stable hyperthyroidism. Most thyroid-expanded clonotypes above 0.001 were also found in blood.

The V call is TRBV5-1, the J call TRBJ1-3; TRBD1 might be the D (6 bases). Sequenced input: blood. The sequence came from a woman aged 18-35 years with Graves' hyperthyroidism. The CDR3 DNA reads as TGCGCCAGCAGCTGGAACAGGGCCTCTGGAAACACCATATATTTT. As protein: CASSWNRASGNTIYF.